Below, 12 T cell receptor beta chains from the same sample are listed, as sequenced in a study of siplizumab effects on memory and regulatory T cells (dated by TCRdb to 2018 to 2020). The library came from the immunoSEQ multiplex PCR assay. In TCRdb, the immuneACCESS table is reduced to in-frame sequences with V and J assigned. These tables do not hold every clone; where another copy was compared, an unresolved V gene accounts for under half, and the others remain unexplained. The sample yields over 60,000 clones; roughly 89% were counted once. Approximately 29% of the sample rests with the top ten. Sequencing used CD8+ T cells sorted from blood. The receptors shown here come from a human donor in good health.

This clone has more than one count but fewer than ten. V usage is TRBV27 and J usage is TRBJ1-1, with 12 nucleotides matching TRBD1. The CDR3 sequence is 18 residues long. V gave up 6 bases and J gave up 5 bases; unmatched junction bases: 16. CDR1 and CDR2 from the germline V gene are MNHEY and SMNVEV (reference sequence). CDR3 amino acids: CASSPEGDRGQIVTEAFF. CDR3 DNA: TGTGCCAGCAGCCCGGAGGGGGACAGGGGGCAGATTGTTACTGAAGCTTTCTTT.

This chain joins TRBV19 and TRBJ2-7; no clear D gene. CDR3 size: 14 residues. Germline assignment: CDR1 LNHDA and CDR2 SQIVND (reference sequence). V gave up 6 bases and J gave up 0 bases, with 12 bases separating them. As DNA, the CDR3 is TGTGCCAGTAGCTGGTCGACGGACTCCTACGAGCAGTACTTC. It encodes CASSWSTDSYEQYF.

The chain couples TRBV7-9 to TRBJ1-2, with TRBD1 identical over 8 bases. The CDR3 contains 15 residues. V shed 4 bases and J 6 bases; nucleotides not matched to a gene: 10. In germline, CDR1 is SEHNR, CDR2 FQNEAQ (reference sequence). The CDR3 loop is CASSSIGQGGDGYTF. The CDR3 DNA sequence: TGTGCCAGCAGCTCTATCGGACAGGGAGGAGATGGCTACACCTTC.

The genes are TRBV29-1 and TRBJ2-7; 10 nucleotides match TRBD1. The germline gives CDR1 SQVTM, CDR2 ANQGSEA. The V and J ends lost 5 bases and 2 bases, in that order; junction bases with no gene match: 6. This CDR3 region has 14 residues. For the CDR3, the DNA is TGCAGCGTTAAGGAGGGACAGGGGCCCTACGAGCAGTACTTC. It specifies CSVKEGQGPYEQYF.

V gene TRBV6-4 combines with J gene TRBJ2-7; 13 bases agree with TRBD2. CDR1 is MRHNA and CDR2 is SNTAGT in the germline V gene. V gave up 6 bases and J gave up 5 bases; unmatched junction bases: 10. The CDR3 is 16 amino acids. DNA of the CDR3: TGTGCCAGCAGCCCTTGGACTAGCGGGGGTGGAGACGAGCAGTACTTC. This gives the protein CASSPWTSGGGDEQYF.

In its sample, this clone was seen once. The rearrangement joins TRBV7-9 to TRBJ2-7; unclear D gene. The germline V gene has CDR1 SEHNR and CDR2 FQNEAQ (reference sequence). V lost 4 bases and J lost 2, with 15 bases in between. The CDR3 is 15 residues long. This CDR3 reads CASSSEDGIPYEQYF. The CDR3, as DNA: TGTGCCAGCAGCTCAGAGGACGGAATCCCCTACGAGCAGTACTTC.

The V gene is TRBV4-2, the J gene TRBJ2-3; 9 bases line up with TRBD2. Germline values: CDR1 LGHNA, CDR2 YNFKEQ. Trimming removed 1 base from V and 4 bases from J; junction bases left unmatched: 6. The CDR3 runs to 16 residues. DNA of the CDR3: TGTGCCAGCAGCCAAGTCGGAGCGGGAGGCCCAGATACGCAGTATTTT. This encodes CASSQVGAGGPDTQYF.

This sequence joins TRBV4-1 and TRBJ1-6, with D uncertain. Trimming cost V 3 bases and J 6 bases, with 12 bases left between them. This CDR3 region has 15 residues. Germline V CDR1 and CDR2: MGHRA, YSYEKL. The CDR3 loop reads CASSQLRAFNSPLHF. CDR3 nucleotide sequence: TGCGCCAGCAGCCAGCTCCGGGCCTTTAATTCACCCCTCCACTTT.

The V call is TRBV5-8, the J call TRBJ2-3, with TRBD2 identical over 7 bases. The CDR3 spans 16 residues. Per germline, CDR1 SGHTS and CDR2 YDEGEE. The trim removed 4 bases at V and 0 bases at J, leaving 8 bases unmatched. The CDR3 DNA sequence: TGTGCCAGCAGCGATTCAGCGGGGCCAAGCACAGATACGCAGTATTTT. Encoded protein: CASSDSAGPSTDTQYF. Variable domain in full (rest from reference TRBV5-8 and TRBJ2-3): EAGVTQSPTHLIKTRGQQATLRCSPISGHTSVYWYQQALGLGLQFLLWYDEGEERNRGNFPPRFSGRQFPNYSSELNVNALELEDSALYLCASSDSAGPSTDTQYFGPGTRLTVL.

The rearrangement links TRBV28 to TRBJ2-7; unclear D gene. Germline CDR1 is MDHEN and CDR2 is SYDVKM. The CDR3 is made up of 14 amino acids. Trimming took 6 bases from V and 0 from J, leaving 12 bases between them. Here the CDR3 reads CASSLGRSSYEQYF. The CDR3, as DNA: TGTGCCAGCAGCTTGGGCCGGAGCTCCTACGAGCAGTACTTC.

The genes are TRBV7-9 and TRBJ2-1, with D possibly matching TRBD1 (6 bases). This CDR3 region has 15 residues. Looked up from germline, CDR1 is SEHNR and CDR2 is FQNEAQ (reference sequence). The germline V and J ends were trimmed by 5 bases and 7 bases, with 18 bases remaining between them. The CDR3 loop is CASSPKGQGWNEQFF. DNA for the CDR3: TGTGCCAGCAGCCCGAAGGGGCAGGGGTGGAATGAGCAGTTCTTC.

This chain joins TRBV7-9 and TRBJ2-2, with D unresolved. The V gene lost 0 bases and the J gene lost 3 bases, with 5 bases spanning the gap. This CDR3 spans 14 amino acids. CDR1 is SEHNR, CDR2 FQNEAQ, per germline (reference sequence). The DNA of the CDR3 is TGTGCCAGCAGCTTAGCCCGTGACACCGGGGAGCTGTTTTTT. Protein sequence: CASSLARDTGELFF. The entire variable domain, with the rest obtained from reference TRBV7-9 and TRBJ2-2, is as follows: DTGVSQNPRHKITKRGQNVTFRCDPISEHNRLYWYRQTLGQGPEFLTYFQNEAQLEKSRLLSDRFSAERPKGSFSTLEIQRTEQGDSAMYLCASSLARDTGELFFGEGSRLTVL.